The T cell receptor (beta chain) under discussion was sequenced for a study of cytomegalovirus exposure and HLA in healthy donors (dated by TCRdb to the late 2010s). With respect to the entire study: The roughly 670 repertoires of the first cohort and the 120 validation repertoires were produced on the same platform, according to a later analysis. A separate validation cohort of roughly 110 different subjects was used in addition to the approximately 670-subject first cohort. The study was designed to test whether signatures of past pathogen exposure could be identified by cataloging public T cell receptors. High-throughput TCR immunosequencing, statistical association of individual TCRs with disease status, and machine learning were combined to predict cytomegalovirus infection status. What the authors observed across the whole study: Of the cluster scores, around 95% were above 0 in a later analysis, which found that TCRs clustered in the first cohort also tended to co-occur in the roughly 130 validation repertoires. In both the original and validation cohorts, the classifier was reported to diagnose cytomegalovirus status with high specificity and sensitivity. The study gave a list of some 150 TCR beta chains associated with cytomegalovirus. A few of the identified cytomegalovirus-associated TCR beta chains were confirmed in vitro to be specific for cytomegalovirus antigens. Most TCR sequences were observed very rarely across donors, whereas some public TCRs were present in many individuals. The authors suggested that the approach could potentially be extended to other disease states and immunological phenotypes. A later analysis lacked HLA typing for the validation cohort, so it scored co-occurrence in that cohort across all 110 or so repertoires.

The germline V gene encodes CDR1 SGHTA and CDR2 FQGTGA. There are 14 amino acids in the CDR3, from cysteine to phenylalanine inclusive. The kept DNA is CDR3 alone, 42 bases in frame from the first base. Between the V and J ends, shortened by 5 bases and 3 bases respectively, the junction contains 12 bases. Separate from the approximately 670-subject first cohort, the validation cohort of around 130 subjects was the group to which the donors belonged. Regarding this clone: Its specific antigen is unknown. There are no base qualities to consult, and no much larger clone falls within one base.

To prepare the library, the immunoSEQ multiplex PCR assay was applied. For the original study's pipeline: A statistical classification framework was built to diagnose cytomegalovirus status from the catalog of TCR beta chain sequences. TCRdb limited this immuneACCESS table to in-frame rearrangements with V and J called. A share of clones is missing; checked studies link under half to unresolved V genes, and the rest is unexplained. The V and J calls and clone size were taken over from that table, and D and trimming were inferred from the DNA. The table for this sample lists more than 95,000 clones; 90% to 96% of them were counted only once. The ten largest clones take up 1.7% of the sample.

The sequence joins TRBV7-3 to TRBJ2-3; matching of 6 bases hints at TRBD2 as the D gene. The sequence was obtained from a man younger than 35 in good health and CMV-seronegative. The sequencing sample was made of PBMCs. The CDR3 has the sequence CASSARGNTDTQYF. The DNA is TGTGCCAGCAGCGCACGGGGGAATACAGATACGCAGTATTTT.